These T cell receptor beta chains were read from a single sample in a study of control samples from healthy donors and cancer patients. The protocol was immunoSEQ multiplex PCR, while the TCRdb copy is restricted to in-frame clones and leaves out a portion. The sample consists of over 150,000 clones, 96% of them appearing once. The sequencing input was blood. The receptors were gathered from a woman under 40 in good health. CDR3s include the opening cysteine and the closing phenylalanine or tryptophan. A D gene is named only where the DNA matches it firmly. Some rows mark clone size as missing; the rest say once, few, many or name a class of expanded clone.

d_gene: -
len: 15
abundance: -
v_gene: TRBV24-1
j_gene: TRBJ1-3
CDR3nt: TGTGCCACCAGTGATCCGGCAGGGGCTGGAAACACCATATATTTT
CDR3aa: CATSDPAGAGNTIYF

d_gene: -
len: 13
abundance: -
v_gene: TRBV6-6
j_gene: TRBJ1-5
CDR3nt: TGTGCCAGCAGTTACTCCGAGAATCAGCCCCAGCATTTT
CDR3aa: CASSYSENQPQHF

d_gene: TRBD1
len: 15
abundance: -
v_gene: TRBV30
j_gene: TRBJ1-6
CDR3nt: TGTGCCTGGGGTGGGGGACAGGGCTGGCATTCACCCCTCCACTTT
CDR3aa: CAWGGGQGWHSPLHF

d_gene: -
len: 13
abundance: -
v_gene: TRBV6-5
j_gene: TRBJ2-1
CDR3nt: TGTGCCAGCAGACCCAACAGCTACAATGAGCAGTTCTTC
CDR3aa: CASRPNSYNEQFF

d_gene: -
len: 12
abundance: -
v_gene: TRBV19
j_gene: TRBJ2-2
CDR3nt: TGTGCCAGTAAAATGAGGGCCGGGGAGCTGTTTTTT
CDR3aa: CASKMRAGELFF

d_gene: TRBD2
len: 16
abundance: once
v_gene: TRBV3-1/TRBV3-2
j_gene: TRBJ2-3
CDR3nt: TGTGCCAGCAGCCCGGGGACTAGCCTTAGCACAGATACGCAGTATTTT
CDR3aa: CASSPGTSLSTDTQYF

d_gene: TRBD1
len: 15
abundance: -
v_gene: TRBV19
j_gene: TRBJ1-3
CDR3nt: TGTGCCAGTAGTCCCCGACAGGGGACTGGAAACACCATATATTTT
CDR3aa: CASSPRQGTGNTIYF

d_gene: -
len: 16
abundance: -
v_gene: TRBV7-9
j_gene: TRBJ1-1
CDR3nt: TGTGCCAGCAGCCACGACGGGGGGAGAGGGAACACTGAAGCTTTCTTT
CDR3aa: CASSHDGGRGNTEAFF

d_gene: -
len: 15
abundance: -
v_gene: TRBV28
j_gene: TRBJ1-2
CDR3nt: TGTGCCAGCAGCACGGCGGACACCGTTAACTATGGCTACACCTTC
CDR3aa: CASSTADTVNYGYTF

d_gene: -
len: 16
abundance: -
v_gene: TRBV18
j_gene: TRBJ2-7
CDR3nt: TGTGCCAGCTCACTTCCAATTTGGGACGTTGCCTACGAGCAGTACTTC
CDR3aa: CASSLPIWDVAYEQYF

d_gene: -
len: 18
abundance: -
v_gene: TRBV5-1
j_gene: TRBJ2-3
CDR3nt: TGCGCCAGCAGCTTTACCCGGGACACCCTTTCACCCACAGATACGCAGTATTTT
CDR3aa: CASSFTRDTLSPTDTQYF

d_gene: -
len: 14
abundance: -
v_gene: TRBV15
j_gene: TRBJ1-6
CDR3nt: TGTGCCACCAGCAGAGGGGATCCTAATTCACCCCTCCACTTT
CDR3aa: CATSRGDPNSPLHF

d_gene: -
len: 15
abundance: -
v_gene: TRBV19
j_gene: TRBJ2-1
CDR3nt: TGTGCCAGCCGCAAGTTTCCTGCGGGGAGTCTTGAGCAGTTCTTC
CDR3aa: CASRKFPAGSLEQFF

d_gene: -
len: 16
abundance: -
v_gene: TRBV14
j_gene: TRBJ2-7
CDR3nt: TGTGCCAGCAGCCAAGACCTGCTGGGCAGAAACTACGAGCAGTACTTC
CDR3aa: CASSQDLLGRNYEQYF

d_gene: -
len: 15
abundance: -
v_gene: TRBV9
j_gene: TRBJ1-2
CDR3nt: TGTGCCAGCAGCGTAGGGGGAGCGACGGGCTATGGCTACACCTTC
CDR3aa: CASSVGGATGYGYTF

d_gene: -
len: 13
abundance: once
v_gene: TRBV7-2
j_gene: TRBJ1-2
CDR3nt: TGTGCCAGCAGCCCAGACTCAAAACGGGGCTACACCTTC
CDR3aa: CASSPDSKRGYTF

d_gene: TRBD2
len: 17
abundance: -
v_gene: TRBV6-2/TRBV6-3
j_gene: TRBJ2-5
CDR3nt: TGTGCCAGCAGTTACCCGGTTCTAGCGGGGGAGAAAGAGACCCAGTACTTC
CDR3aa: CASSYPVLAGEKETQYF

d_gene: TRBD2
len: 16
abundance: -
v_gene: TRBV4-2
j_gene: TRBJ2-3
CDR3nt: TGTGCCAGCAGCCAAGAGGGGCGGGGGGGAACAGATACGCAGTATTTT
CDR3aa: CASSQEGRGGTDTQYF

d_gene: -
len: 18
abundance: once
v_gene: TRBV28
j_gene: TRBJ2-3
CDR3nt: TGTGCCAGCAGTCCATACCCCCGACAAGGGACGGGCACAGATACGCAGTATTTT
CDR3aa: CASSPYPRQGTGTDTQYF

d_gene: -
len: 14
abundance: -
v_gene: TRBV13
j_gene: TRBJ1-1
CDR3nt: TGTGCCAGCAGCTTACGGGGAGGGAACACTGAAGCTTTCTTT
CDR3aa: CASSLRGGNTEAFF

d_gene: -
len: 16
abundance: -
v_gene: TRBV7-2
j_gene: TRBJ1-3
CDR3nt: TGTGCCAGCAGCTTAAGGGTCAGCAGCTCTGGAAACACCATATATTTT
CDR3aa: CASSLRVSSSGNTIYF

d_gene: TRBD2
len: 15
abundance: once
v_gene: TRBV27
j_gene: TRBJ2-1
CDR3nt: TGTGCCAGCAGTCCGGGGACTAGCGGTGACAATGAGCAGTTCTTC
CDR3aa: CASSPGTSGDNEQFF

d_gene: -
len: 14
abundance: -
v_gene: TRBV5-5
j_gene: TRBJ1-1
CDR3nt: TGTGCCAGCAGGTCCACGACAGCGAACACTGAAGCTTTCTTT
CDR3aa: CASRSTTANTEAFF

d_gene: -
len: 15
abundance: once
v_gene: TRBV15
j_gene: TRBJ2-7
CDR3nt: TGTGCCACCAGCAAGAGGAGGGACAACCCTAGCGAGCAGTACTTC
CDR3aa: CATSKRRDNPSEQYF

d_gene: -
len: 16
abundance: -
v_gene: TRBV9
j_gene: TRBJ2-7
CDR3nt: TGTGCCAGCAGCGGACGGGACAACGGGGGAGGATACGAGCAGTACTTC
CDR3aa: CASSGRDNGGGYEQYF

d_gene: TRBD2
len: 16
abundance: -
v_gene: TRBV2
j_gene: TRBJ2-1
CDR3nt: TGTGCCAGCAGTGAGGATAGACTAGCGACCTACAATGAGCAGTTCTTC
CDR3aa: CASSEDRLATYNEQFF

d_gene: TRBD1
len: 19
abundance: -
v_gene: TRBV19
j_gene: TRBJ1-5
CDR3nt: TGTGCCAGTAGTATAGATGTGTGGACAGGGGGAGGAAGCAATCAGCCCCAGCATTTT
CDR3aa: CASSIDVWTGGGSNQPQHF

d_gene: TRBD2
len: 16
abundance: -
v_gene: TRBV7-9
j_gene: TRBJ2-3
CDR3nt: TGTGCCAGCAGCTTAGCGACTAGCGGGAGTTCAGATACGCAGTATTTT
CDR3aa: CASSLATSGSSDTQYF

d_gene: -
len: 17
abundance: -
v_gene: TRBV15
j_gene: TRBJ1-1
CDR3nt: TGTGCCACCAGCAGAGATTTCCTATCCACGATGAACACTGAAGCTTTCTTT
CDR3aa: CATSRDFLSTMNTEAFF

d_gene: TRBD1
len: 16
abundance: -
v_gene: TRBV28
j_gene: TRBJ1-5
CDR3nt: TGTGCCAGCAGTTTAGGTGGCAGGGGGGGATCAGAGCCCCAGCATTTT
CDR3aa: CASSLGGRGGSEPQHF

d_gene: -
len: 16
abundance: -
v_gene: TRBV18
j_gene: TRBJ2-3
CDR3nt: TGTGCCAGTTCCCAGCGGCAGAGACCTAGCACAGATACGCAGTATTTT
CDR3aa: CASSQRQRPSTDTQYF

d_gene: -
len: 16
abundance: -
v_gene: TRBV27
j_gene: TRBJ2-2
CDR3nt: TGTGCCAGCAGGCCTATTCACAGGAAGAACACCGGGGAGCTGTTTTTT
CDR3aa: CASRPIHRKNTGELFF

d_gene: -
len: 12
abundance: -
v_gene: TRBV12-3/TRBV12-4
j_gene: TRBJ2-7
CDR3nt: TGTGCCAGCAGTTTTACAGGGTACGAGCAGTACTTC
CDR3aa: CASSFTGYEQYF

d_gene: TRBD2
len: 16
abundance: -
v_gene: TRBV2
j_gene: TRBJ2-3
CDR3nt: TGTGCCAGCAGTGAAAGGGAGTGGGAGGGGACAGATACGCAGTATTTT
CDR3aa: CASSEREWEGTDTQYF

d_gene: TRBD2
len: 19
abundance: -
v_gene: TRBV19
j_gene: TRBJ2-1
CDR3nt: TGTGCCAGTAGTAAATCTAGCGGGGGGGCCTCATTCTCCTACAATGAGCAGTTCTTC
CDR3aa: CASSKSSGGASFSYNEQFF

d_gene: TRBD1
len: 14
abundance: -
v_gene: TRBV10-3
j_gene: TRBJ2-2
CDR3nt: TGTGCCATCACCGGGCAGGGGGCGACCGGGGAGCTGTTTTTT
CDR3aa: CAITGQGATGELFF

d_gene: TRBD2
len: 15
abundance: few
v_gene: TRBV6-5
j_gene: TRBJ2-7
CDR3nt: TGTGCCAGCCAGGCGGGACTAGCGGGCTCCTACGAGCAGTACTTC
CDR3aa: CASQAGLAGSYEQYF

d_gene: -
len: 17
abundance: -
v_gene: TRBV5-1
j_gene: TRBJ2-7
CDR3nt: TGCGCCAGCAGCTTGGCTAACACGGGCCATCTCTCCTACGAGCAGTACTTC
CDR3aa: CASSLANTGHLSYEQYF

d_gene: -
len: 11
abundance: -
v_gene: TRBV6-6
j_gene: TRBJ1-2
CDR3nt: TGTGCCAGCAGTTACTCTTCTGGCTACACCTTC
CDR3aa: CASSYSSGYTF

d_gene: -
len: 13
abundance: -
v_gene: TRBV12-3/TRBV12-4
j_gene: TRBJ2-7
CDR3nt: TGTGCCAGCAGTTTATCGGGATCCTACGAGCAGTACTTC
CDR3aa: CASSLSGSYEQYF